This TCR beta chain was sequenced for a study of blood T cell repertoires in COVID-19 (dated by TCRdb to about 2020). For the wider study: Samples from collaborators originated in the United States, Italy and Spain and spanned both the acute and convalescent phases of COVID-19. The prospective study material was composed of cDNA or gDNA derived from T cells, B-cell-depleted T cells, or PBMCs. The dataset comprised deeply sampled blood TCRbeta repertoires from subjects exposed to, actively infected with, or recovered from COVID-19. A freely available public database, intended as a resource for researchers studying the immune response to SARS-CoV-2, is where the repertoires were released. The samples were drawn from two sources: the first 160 participants of the ongoing ImmuneRACE study, and some 1,300 subjects contributed by 6 global collaborators. A de-identified subject ID, COVID-19 status, age in years and sex were almost always included in the sample metadata. HLA class I and class II types, where available, came from metadata supplied by the sample provider rather than from assay-based typing. Study-level results and caveats: The quantity of clinical and demographic metadata differed by source and by participant and was supplied without curation.

In Seattle, one collaborating source enrolled patients while the infection was active and tracked those patients longitudinally over the course of disease. Collaborating institutions collected whole blood in K2EDTA tubes following their own protocols. For TCRbeta analysis, collaborators shipped samples in one of three forms: frozen whole blood, isolated PBMCs, or DNA extracted from either of those sample types. The immunoSEQ Assay, a bias-controlled multiplex PCR, was used to amplify TCRbeta CDR3 regions from genomic DNA. The authors' pipeline ran thus. The number of nucleated cells in each sample was estimated by amplification of reference gene primers within the assay. To quantify the absolute abundance of each unique TCRbeta CDR3 rearrangement, sequence reads were collapsed and filtered. For each sample, productive Simpson clonality was calculated as the square root of Simpson's diversity index over productive rearrangements. TCRdb holds this immuneACCESS table with in-frame rearrangements only. Some clones are missing; in checked studies, unresolved V genes explain under half, and the rest has no known cause. The V and J calls and clone size are taken from that table; D and trimming were inferred from the DNA. This sample is represented by some 250,000 clones; about nine tenths of them were singletons. Clones ranked in the top ten supply about an eighth of the sample.

Turning to this clone: The clone's antigen remains unknown. It has no much larger one-base neighbor in the sample; base qualities were not kept.

Specimen: peripheral blood. This clonotype originated in a woman aged 25-40 years with COVID-19, enrolled during active disease.

In nucleotides, the sequence is TGTGCCAGCAGCCATAGGACAGGGGGATCTGGAAACACCATATATTTT. It translates to CASSHRTGGSGNTIYF. In this chain, TRBV3-1 (or the pseudogene TRBV3-2) is recombined with TRBJ1-3, and 10 junction bases match TRBD1. The CDR3 has 16 amino acids, counting the end cysteine and phenylalanine. Only the CDR3 portion is preserved as DNA: 48 bases, with reading frame beginning at the first base. The germline V gene encodes CDR1 LGHDT and CDR2 YNNKEL (reference sequence). V trim: 3 bases; J trim: 1 base; unmatched bases: 3.